This entry lists 13 T cell receptor beta chains sequenced from one sample in a study of vaccination effects on CD4 cells after COVID-19. Their cognate antigens are unknown. After expansion with viral peptide pools in the ViraFEST assay, antigen-specific CD4+ T cells were sequenced. Cells that had been cultured for roughly eleven days were the source of isolated CD4+ T cells. Among the vaccine recipients, none had a prior SARS-CoV-2 infection, and nucleocapsid antibodies were negative. Libraries were prepared by immunoSEQ multiplex PCR; TCRdb keeps only in-frame clonotypes and omits some of them. The table lists 30,000 to 35,000 clones, less than 80% of them singletons. Source: CD4+ T cells from PBMCs cultured with HCoV-OC43 spike peptides, taken before COVID-19 vaccination. Subset denoted: HCoV-OC43 spike overlapping peptide pool stimulation. The receptors derive from a human donor who received a COVID-19 vaccine.

This clone appeared a few times. The chain recombines TRBV28 with TRBJ1-4; D not certain. Trimming pared 4 bases from V and 11 bases from J, leaving 14 bases between. Germline CDR1 is MDHEN and CDR2 is SYDVKM. This CDR3 comprises 13 residues. The CDR3 nucleotides read TGTGCCAGCAGTTACCTCCCTGGAGCGAAACTGTTTTTT. Translated: CASSYLPGAKLFF.

This clone is judged medium-sized. The CDR3 DNA follows: TGTGCCAGCAGCTCCTCTAACTATGGCTACACCTTC. It is translated as CASSSSNYGYTF. This chain links TRBV5-4 with TRBJ1-2; D gene ambiguous. The germline V gene has CDR1 SGHNT and CDR2 YYREEE (reference sequence). The CDR3 loop spans 12 amino acids. V gave up 3 bases and J gave up 0 bases, with 3 bases separating them.

This chain joins TRBV19 and TRBJ1-2; tentative D call: TRBD1 (6 bases). CDR3 length: 16 amino acids. Germline V gene sequence: CDR1 LNHDA, CDR2 SQIVND (reference sequence). V shed 4 bases and J shed 8 bases, with 23 bases lying between them. The CDR3, as DNA: TGTGCCAGTAGTACGGCCCTAGGGGGGGCGCGTCGGGGCTACACCTTC. This sequence encodes CASSTALGGARRGYTF.

This chain's CDR3 is CASSSGTVSGNTIYF. The CDR3 region has the DNA TGTGCCAGCAGTAGCGGGACAGTCTCTGGAAACACCATATATTTT. The chain has TRBV6-5 and TRBJ1-3; TRBD1 agrees at 7 bases. Germline V CDR1 and CDR2: MNHEY, SVGAGI. This CDR3 spans 15 amino acids. After removal of 5 bases from V and 0 bases from J, the junction contained 4 bases not matched to a gene.

This chain uses TRBV19 with TRBJ2-1; 14 bases match TRBD2. The V segment lost 5 bases and the J segment 8 bases; nucleotides outside the gene matches: 14. CDR3 length equals 18 residues. Germline V gene sequence: CDR1 LNHDA, CDR2 SQIVND (reference sequence). The CDR3 sequence: CASSVEPLTSGGAYEQFF. The CDR3 coding sequence is TGTGCCAGTAGTGTCGAACCGCTGACTAGCGGGGGGGCATATGAGCAGTTCTTC. The full variable domain, completed using reference TRBV19 and TRBJ2-1, is DGGITQSPKYLFRKEGQNVTLSCEQNLNHDAMYWYRQDPGQGLRLIYYSQIVNDFQKGDIAEGYSVSREKKESFPLTVTSAQKNPTAFYLCASSVEPLTSGGAYEQFFGPGTRLTVL.

This clone was observed once. This sequence joins TRBV7-9 and TRBJ2-7; D possibly corresponds to TRBD1 (5 bases). The CDR3 extends over 14 amino acids. Per the germline V gene, CDR1 is SEHNR and CDR2 is FQNEAQ (reference sequence). Trimming removed 2 bases at V and 3 bases at J, with 11 bases between. The DNA of the CDR3 is TGTGCCAGCAGCTTAAGGGGCAGCGACTACGAGCAGTACTTC. Amino acids: CASSLRGSDYEQYF.

The chain has TRBV10-3 and TRBJ2-7; D call uncertain. Germline V gene lookup returns CDR1 ENHRY and CDR2 SYGVKD. Trimming took off 3 bases at V and 1 base at J, with 4 bases between the two ends. The CDR3 totals 12 residues. CDR3 nucleotide sequence: TGTGCCATCAGTGAAGGGTCCTACGAGCAGTACTTC. It specifies CAISEGSYEQYF.

The V and J genes are TRBV28 and TRBJ2-7; D is possibly TRBD1 (6 bases). Trimming took 7 bases from V and 2 from J, leaving 12 bases between them. The CDR3 has 13 residues. CDR1 is MDHEN and CDR2 is SYDVKM in the germline V gene. The CDR3 coding sequence is TGTGCCAGCACCCGGACAGCACCCTACGAGCAGTACTTC. Protein product: CASTRTAPYEQYF.

This clone occurred a few times. This CDR3 reads CASSLTPGGNTEAFF. For the CDR3, the DNA is TGTGCCAGCAGCTTAACCCCGGGGGGGAACACTGAAGCTTTCTTT. V and J are TRBV11-2 and TRBJ1-1; possibly TRBD1 for D (5 bases). CDR3 length: 15 amino acids. From germline, CDR1 is SGHAT and CDR2 FQNNGV. Trimming left V 2 bases short and J 1 base short, with 11 bases between. The complete variable domain, with remaining parts taken from reference TRBV11-2 and TRBJ1-1, reads EAGVAQSPRYKIIEKRQSVAFWCNPISGHATLYWYQQILGQGPKLLIQFQNNGVVDDSQLPKDRFSAERLKGVDSTLKIQPAKLEDSAVYLCASSLTPGGNTEAFFGQGTRLTVV.

The rearrangement joins TRBV7-9 to TRBJ2-3, with 7 bases aligning to TRBD2. The CDR3 covers 15 residues. V lost 1 base, J lost 1 base, and 2 bases stayed unmatched. Germline V gives CDR1 SEHNR, CDR2 FQNEAQ (reference sequence). For the CDR3, the DNA is TGTGCCAGCAGCTTAGATGGGGGGGGCACAGATACGCAGTATTTT. Translated, it gives CASSLDGGGTDTQYF.

The chain is built from TRBV4-2 and TRBJ2-5; 10 bases align to TRBD2. With V trimmed by 0 bases and J by 1 base, 8 bases remained unmatched. The CDR3 runs 18 residues. Germline lookup yields CDR1 LGHNA and CDR2 YNFKEQ. The chain's CDR3 is CASSQEISGLAIQETQYF. The CDR3, as DNA: TGTGCCAGCAGCCAAGAGATATCGGGACTAGCGATCCAAGAGACCCAGTACTTC.

This clone was found a few times. DNA for the CDR3: TGTGCCAGCAGAAAGGACAGCCCAACAACTACCGAAGCTTTCTTT. As protein: CASRKDSPTTTEAFF. The rearrangement uses TRBV2 and TRBJ1-1; a weak D match, TRBD1 (6 bases). V gave up 6 bases and J gave up 8 bases, with 22 bases separating them. This CDR3 comprises 15 residues. Germline CDR1 SNHLY, CDR2 FYNNEI.

This clone was seen a few times. The rearrangement uses TRBV12-3 or TRBV12-4 and TRBJ2-3; D gene unclear. V lost 2 bases and J lost 2, with 2 bases in between. The CDR3 consists of 12 residues. CDR3 nucleotide sequence: TGTGCCAGCAGTTTATACACAGATACGCAGTATTTT. Translated, it gives CASSLYTDTQYF.